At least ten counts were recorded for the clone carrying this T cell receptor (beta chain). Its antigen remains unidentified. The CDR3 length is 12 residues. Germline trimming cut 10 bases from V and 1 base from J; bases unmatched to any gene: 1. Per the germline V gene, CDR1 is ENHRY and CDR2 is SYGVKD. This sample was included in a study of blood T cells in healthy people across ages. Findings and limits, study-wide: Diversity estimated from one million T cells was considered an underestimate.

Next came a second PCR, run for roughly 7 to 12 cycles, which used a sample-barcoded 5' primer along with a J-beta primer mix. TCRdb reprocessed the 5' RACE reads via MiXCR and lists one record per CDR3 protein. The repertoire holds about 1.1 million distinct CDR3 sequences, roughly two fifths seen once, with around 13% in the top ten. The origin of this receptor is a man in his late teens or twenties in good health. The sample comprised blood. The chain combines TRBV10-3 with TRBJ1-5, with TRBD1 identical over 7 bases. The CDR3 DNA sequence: TGTGCCACGGGACAGAGCAATCAGCCCCAGCATTTT. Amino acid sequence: CATGQSNQPQHF.